The 15 T cell receptor beta chains below all came from one sample that was sequenced in a study of shared clonotypes between healthy human individuals. CD45RO-negative, CCR7-positively selected cells formed the naive CD8 fraction, excluding terminally differentiated effector memory CD45RA+ cells. Profiling relied on immunoSEQ multiplex PCR, and the TCRdb table lists in-frame clones only, not all of them. The sample lists 2 million to 2.5 million clones, about 95% occurring once. Input material: naive CD8+ T cells sorted from blood. Receptors were obtained from a man aged 18 to 29 in good health.

The chain employs TRBV2 and TRBJ2-7; a possible D gene is TRBD1 (6 bases). V was pared by 7 bases and J by 5 bases, with 18 bases between. This CDR3 comprises 14 residues. The V gene's germline CDR1 is SNHLY and CDR2 FYNNEI. CDR3 region: CASTPAQGLNEQYF. As DNA, the CDR3 is TGTGCCAGCACGCCGGCACAGGGTCTCAACGAGCAGTACTTC.

Of note for this clone: Other DNA sequences of this sample code for an identical CDR3. J is TRBJ2-7 and V is TRBV4-1; TRBD1 or TRBD2 may be the D gene (5 bases each). The CDR3 is 13 residues long. The V end lost 4 bases, the J end lost 3 bases, and 10 bases lay between the germline ends. Per the germline V gene, CDR1 is MGHRA and CDR2 is YSYEKL. The CDR3 DNA reads TGCGCCAGCAGCCCCAGGGACGGCTACGAGCAGTACTTC. Amino acids: CASSPRDGYEQYF.

Regarding this clone: The same CDR3 arises from other DNA sequences in this sample as well. The chain uses TRBV28 and TRBJ2-3; TRBD2 agrees at 7 bases. The CDR3 extends over 15 amino acids. The V gene end was trimmed by 3 bases and the J gene end by 1 base; junction bases not matched to a gene: 4. CDR1 MDHEN and CDR2 SYDVKM come from the germline V gene. Here the CDR3 reads CASSLRLAGTDTQYF. The CDR3 DNA reads TGTGCCAGCAGTTTGCGACTAGCTGGCACAGATACGCAGTATTTT.

This sequence joins TRBV7-9 and TRBJ2-7; D remains ambiguous. From germline, CDR1 is SEHNR and CDR2 FQNEAQ (reference sequence). Trimming pared 7 bases from V and 3 bases from J, leaving 10 bases between. This CDR3 is 12 amino acids long. CDR3 amino acids: CASTLDLYEQYF. In nucleotides, the CDR3 is TGTGCCAGCACTTTAGACCTCTACGAGCAGTACTTC.

The chain employs TRBV29-1 and TRBJ1-2; 8 bases line up with TRBD1. The CDR3 spans 14 residues. Germline V gives CDR1 SQVTM, CDR2 ANQGSEA. V trimming: 3 bases; J trimming: 8 bases; junction bases outside the gene matches: 11. CDR3 protein: CSVDRGQGLGGYTF. In DNA form, the CDR3 reads TGCAGCGTTGACCGTGGACAGGGCTTAGGCGGCTACACCTTC.

The rearrangement links TRBV6-4 to TRBJ2-1; 7 bases are shared with TRBD1. V shed 6 bases and J 0 bases; nucleotides not matched to a gene: 14. Germline CDR1 reads MRHNA; CDR2 reads SNTAGT. The CDR3 length is 18 residues. This CDR3 is CASRVRDRQWSSYNEQFF. In DNA form, the CDR3 reads TGTGCCAGCAGGGTCCGGGACAGACAGTGGAGCTCCTACAATGAGCAGTTCTTC.

The chain recombines TRBV2 with TRBJ2-1, with unresolved D. Per the germline V gene, CDR1 is SNHLY and CDR2 is FYNNEI. The V gene lost 0 bases and the J gene lost 3 bases, with 9 bases spanning the gap. The length of the CDR3 is 15 residues. CDR3 DNA sequence: TGTGCCAGCAGTGAAGCCCCGACATACTACAATGAGCAGTTCTTC. The encoded protein is CASSEAPTYYNEQFF.

This clone was seen only once. The J gene is TRBJ1-1, the V gene TRBV7-9; D not resolved. The germline V and J ends were trimmed by 5 bases and 0 bases, with 10 bases remaining between them. The CDR3 runs to 14 residues. Germline values: CDR1 SEHNR, CDR2 FQNEAQ (reference sequence). The CDR3 reads CASSAGLVNTEAFF. CDR3 in DNA: TGTGCCAGCAGCGCCGGTCTGGTGAACACTGAAGCTTTCTTT.

This clone was seen only once. This chain connects TRBV9 to TRBJ1-4; 7 bases map to TRBD1. Germline CDR1 SGDLS, CDR2 YYNGEE. The CDR3 covers 14 residues. With V trimmed by 4 bases and J by 9 bases, 9 bases remained unmatched. The CDR3, as DNA: TGTGCCAGCAGCCCCGGGGAGGGGGCCAAAAAACTGTTTTTT. Protein product: CASSPGEGAKKLFF.

The gene calls are TRBV9 and TRBJ1-2; D unclear. There are 14 residues in the CDR3. The germline gives CDR1 SGDLS, CDR2 YYNGEE. Trimming removed 4 bases at V and 0 bases at J, with 10 bases between. Here the CDR3 DNA reads TGTGCCAGCAGCCCCGGACGGGCTAACTATGGCTACACCTTC. This translates into CASSPGRANYGYTF.

CDR3 protein: CASSLSRDTGEEQYF. CDR3 sequence (DNA): TGCGCCAGCAGCCTTAGCCGGGACACCGGAGAGGAGCAGTACTTC. The rearrangement links TRBV4-1 to TRBJ2-7; tentative D call: TRBD1 (6 bases). The germline V gene has CDR1 MGHRA and CDR2 YSYEKL. The V and J ends lost 4 bases and 7 bases respectively, with 20 bases between them. The CDR3 length is 15 residues.

The J gene is TRBJ2-2, the V gene TRBV6-5, with D maybe TRBD2 (5 bases). Germline V gives CDR1 MNHEY, CDR2 SVGAGI. The CDR3 has 14 residues. Trimming left V 6 bases short and J 2 bases short, with 10 bases between. CDR3 protein: CASRPGLNTGELFF. DNA for the CDR3: TGTGCCAGCAGGCCGGGATTAAACACCGGGGAGCTGTTTTTT.

The rearrangement uses TRBV19 and TRBJ2-1; D gene unclear. The CDR3 is 13 residues long. Trimming shortened V by 1 base and J by 4 bases, and 5 bases separated the two germline ends. The germline gives CDR1 LNHDA, CDR2 SQIVND (reference sequence). CDR3: CASSIARYNEQFF. The DNA of the CDR3 is TGTGCCAGTAGTATAGCCAGGTACAATGAGCAGTTCTTC.

The chain couples TRBV29-1 to TRBJ1-2, with no clear D. This CDR3 has 13 residues. Germline lookup yields CDR1 SQVTM and CDR2 ANQGSEA. V was trimmed by 3 bases and J by 8 bases, leaving 16 bases between them. The CDR3 DNA follows: TGCAGCGTTGAGGACGGGGTACGGCGGGGCTACACCTTC. It yields the protein CSVEDGVRRGYTF.

V and J are TRBV11-2 and TRBJ1-5; D ambiguous. CDR1 is SGHAT and CDR2 is FQNNGV in the germline V gene. The ends were cut back, 6 bases at V and 7 bases at J, with 7 bases in the middle. The CDR3 length is 11 residues. The CDR3 is CASRMGQPQHF. CDR3 nucleotides: TGTGCCAGCAGAATGGGACAGCCCCAGCATTTT.